This T cell receptor beta chain was obtained from a study of blood T cell repertoires in COVID-19. Background on the study: The study drew acute and convalescent COVID-19 samples from the United States, Italy and Spain. T cells, B-cell-depleted T cells, or PBMCs provided the cDNA or gDNA that served as material.

Original analysis: How many nucleated cells were present was estimated from reference gene primer amplification. Repertoires were generated with immunoSEQ multiplex PCR, while TCRdb's copy carries only in-frame clones and drops some. The V and J calls and clone size were taken over from that table, and D and trimming were inferred from the DNA. In the table there are some 400,000 clones, roughly nine tenths of which are singletons. Clinical history as reported by participants underpinned cohort assignment. This TCR was recovered from a woman in her thirties or forties who had been exposed to COVID-19. The sequencing input was PBMCs or T cells enriched from blood (not recorded which).

This CDR3 reads CAWSMGGSPTEAFF. In nucleotides, the CDR3 is TGTGCCTGGTCTATGGGTGGGAGCCCCACTGAAGCTTTCTTT. V gene TRBV30 combines with J gene TRBJ1-1; no firm D call. This CDR3 has 14 residues. Trimming pared 5 bases from V and 4 bases from J, leaving 17 bases between. Looked up from germline, CDR1 is GTSNPN and CDR2 is SVGIG (reference sequence).